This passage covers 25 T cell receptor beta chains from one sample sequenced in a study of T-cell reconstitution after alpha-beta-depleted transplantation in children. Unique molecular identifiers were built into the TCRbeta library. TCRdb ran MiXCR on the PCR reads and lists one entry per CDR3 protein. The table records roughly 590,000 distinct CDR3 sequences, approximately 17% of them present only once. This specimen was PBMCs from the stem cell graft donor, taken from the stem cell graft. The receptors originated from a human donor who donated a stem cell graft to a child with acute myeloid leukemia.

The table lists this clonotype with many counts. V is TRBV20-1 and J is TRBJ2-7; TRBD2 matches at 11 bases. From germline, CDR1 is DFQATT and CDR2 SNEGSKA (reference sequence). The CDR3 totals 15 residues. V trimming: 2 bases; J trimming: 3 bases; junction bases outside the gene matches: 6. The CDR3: CSARNSGGAGYEQYV. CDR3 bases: TGCAGTGCTAGAAATAGCGGGGGGGCCGGCTACGAGCAGTACGTC.

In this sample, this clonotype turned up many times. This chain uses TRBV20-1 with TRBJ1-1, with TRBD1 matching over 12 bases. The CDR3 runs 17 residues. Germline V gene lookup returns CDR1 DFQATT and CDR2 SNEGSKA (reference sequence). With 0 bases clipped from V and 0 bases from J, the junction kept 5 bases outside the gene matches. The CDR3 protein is CSARDRDRGRMNTEAFF. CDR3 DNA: TGCAGTGCTAGAGATCGGGACAGGGGGCGCATGAACACTGAAGCTTTCTTT.

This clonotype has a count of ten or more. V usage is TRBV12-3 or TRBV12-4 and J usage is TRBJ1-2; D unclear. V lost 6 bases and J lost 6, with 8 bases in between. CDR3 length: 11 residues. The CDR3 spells CASSRTDGYTF. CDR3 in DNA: TGTGCCAGCAGCCGGACGGATGGCTACACCTTC.

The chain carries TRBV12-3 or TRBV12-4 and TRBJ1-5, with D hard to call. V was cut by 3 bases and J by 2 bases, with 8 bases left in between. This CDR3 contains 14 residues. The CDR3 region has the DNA TGTGCCAGCAGTTTTCCCCCAGGCAATCAGCCCCAGCATTTT. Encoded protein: CASSFPPGNQPQHF.

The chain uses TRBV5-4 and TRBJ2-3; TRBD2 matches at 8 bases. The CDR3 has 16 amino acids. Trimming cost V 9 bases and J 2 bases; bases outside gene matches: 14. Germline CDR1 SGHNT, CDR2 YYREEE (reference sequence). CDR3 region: CATTPSRGGSTDTQYF. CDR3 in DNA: TGTGCCACCACGCCCTCACGGGGGGGTTCCACAGATACGCAGTATTTT.

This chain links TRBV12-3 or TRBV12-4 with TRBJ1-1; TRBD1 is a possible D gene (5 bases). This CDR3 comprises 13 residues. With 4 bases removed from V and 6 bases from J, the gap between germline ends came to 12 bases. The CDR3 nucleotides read TGTGCCAGCAGTTCGAGCCAGGGAGCTGAAGCTTTCTTT. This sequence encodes CASSSSQGAEAFF.

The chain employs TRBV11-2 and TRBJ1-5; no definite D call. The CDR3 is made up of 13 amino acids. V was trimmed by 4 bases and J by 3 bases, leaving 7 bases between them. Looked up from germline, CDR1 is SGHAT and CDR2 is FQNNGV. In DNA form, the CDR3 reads TGTGCCAGCAGCTCAGAATACAATCAGCCCCAGCATTTT. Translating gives CASSSEYNQPQHF.

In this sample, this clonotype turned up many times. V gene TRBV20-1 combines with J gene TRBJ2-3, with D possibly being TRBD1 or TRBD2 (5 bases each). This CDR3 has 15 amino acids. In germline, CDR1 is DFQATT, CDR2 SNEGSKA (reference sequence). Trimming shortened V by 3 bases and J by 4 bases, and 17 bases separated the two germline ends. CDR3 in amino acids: CSASGDAPRADTQYF. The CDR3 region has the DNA TGCAGTGCTAGCGGGGACGCCCCCAGGGCAGATACGCAGTATTTT.

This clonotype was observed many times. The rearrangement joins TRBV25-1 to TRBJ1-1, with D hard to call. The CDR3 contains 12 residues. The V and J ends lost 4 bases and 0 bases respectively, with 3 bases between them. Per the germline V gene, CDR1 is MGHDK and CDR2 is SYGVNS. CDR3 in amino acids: CASSVLNTEAFF. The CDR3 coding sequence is TGTGCCAGCAGTGTCCTGAACACTGAAGCTTTCTTT.

Here the CDR3 DNA reads TGCGCCAGCAGCGGAATATGGGAGGCCAGGGGGCGGAAGGACTATGGCTACACCTTC. Its translation is CASSGIWEARGRKDYGYTF. V usage is TRBV4-1 and J usage is TRBJ1-2; 8 nucleotides align to TRBD1. The CDR3 is 19 residues long. With V trimmed by 5 bases and J by 3 bases, 20 bases remained unmatched. Per the germline V gene, CDR1 is MGHRA and CDR2 is YSYEKL.

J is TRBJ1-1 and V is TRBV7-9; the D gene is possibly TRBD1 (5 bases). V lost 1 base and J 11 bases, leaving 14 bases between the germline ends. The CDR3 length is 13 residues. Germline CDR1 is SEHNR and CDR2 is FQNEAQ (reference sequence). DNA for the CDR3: TGTGCCAGCAGCTTAGGGGGGGAGGAAGGGGCTTTCTTT. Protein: CASSLGGEEGAFF.

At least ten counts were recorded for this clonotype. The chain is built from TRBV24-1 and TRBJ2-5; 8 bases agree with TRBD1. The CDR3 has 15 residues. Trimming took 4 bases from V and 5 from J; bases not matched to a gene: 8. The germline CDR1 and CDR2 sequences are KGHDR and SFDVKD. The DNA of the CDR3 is TGTGCCACCAGTGACCTCGGACAGGGAAGGGAGACCCAGTACTTC. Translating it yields CATSDLGQGRETQYF.

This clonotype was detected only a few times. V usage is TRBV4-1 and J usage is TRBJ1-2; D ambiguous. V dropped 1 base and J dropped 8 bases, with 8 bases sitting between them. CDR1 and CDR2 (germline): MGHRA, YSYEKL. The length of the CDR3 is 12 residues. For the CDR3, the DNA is TGCGCCAGCAGCCAAGTTTCAGGAGGCTACACCTTC. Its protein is CASSQVSGGYTF.

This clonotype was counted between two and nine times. Here the CDR3 reads CASSERPPNTGELFF. The CDR3 nucleotides are TGTGCCAGCAGTGAACGACCCCCGAACACCGGGGAGCTGTTTTTT. The rearrangement links TRBV2 to TRBJ2-2; D unresolved. V lost 2 bases and J lost 0, with 7 bases in between. The CDR3 spans 15 residues. Germline V gene lookup returns CDR1 SNHLY and CDR2 FYNNEI. The whole variable domain, filled in from reference TRBV2 and TRBJ2-2, reads EPEVTQTPSHQVTQMGQEVILRCVPISNHLYFYWYRQILGQKVEFLVSFYNNEISEKSEIFDDQFSVERPDGSNFTLKIRSTKLEDSAMYFCASSERPPNTGELFFGEGSRLTVL.

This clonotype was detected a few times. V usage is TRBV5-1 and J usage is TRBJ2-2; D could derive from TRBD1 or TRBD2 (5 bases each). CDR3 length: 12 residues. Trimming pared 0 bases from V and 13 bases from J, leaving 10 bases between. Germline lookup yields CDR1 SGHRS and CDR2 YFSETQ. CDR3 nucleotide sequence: TGCGCCAGCAGCTTGGCTGGGGGATGGCTGTTTTTT. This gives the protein CASSLAGGWLFF.

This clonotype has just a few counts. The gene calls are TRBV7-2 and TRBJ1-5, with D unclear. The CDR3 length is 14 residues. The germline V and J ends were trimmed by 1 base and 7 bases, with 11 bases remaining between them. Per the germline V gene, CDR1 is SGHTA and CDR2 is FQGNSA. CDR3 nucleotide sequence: TGTGCCAGCAGCTTAGAATGGGGATACCAGCCCCAGCATTTT. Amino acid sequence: CASSLEWGYQPQHF.

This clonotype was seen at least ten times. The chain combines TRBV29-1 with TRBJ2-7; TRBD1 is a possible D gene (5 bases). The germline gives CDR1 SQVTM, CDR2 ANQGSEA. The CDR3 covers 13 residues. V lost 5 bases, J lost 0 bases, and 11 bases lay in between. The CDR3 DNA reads TGCAGCGTTCTCCAGGGAATCTCCTACGAGCAGTACTTC. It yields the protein CSVLQGISYEQYF.

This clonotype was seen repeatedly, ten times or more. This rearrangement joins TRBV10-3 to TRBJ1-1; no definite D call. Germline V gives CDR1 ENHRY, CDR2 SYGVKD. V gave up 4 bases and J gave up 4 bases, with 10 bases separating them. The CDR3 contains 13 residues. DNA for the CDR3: TGTGCCATCAGTGTCCAGGAGTTCACTGAAGCTTTCTTT. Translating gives CAISVQEFTEAFF.

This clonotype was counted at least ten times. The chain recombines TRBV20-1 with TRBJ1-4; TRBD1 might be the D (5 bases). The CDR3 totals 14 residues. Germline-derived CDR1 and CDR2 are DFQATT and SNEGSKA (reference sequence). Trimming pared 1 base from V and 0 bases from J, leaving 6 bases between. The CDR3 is CSARGQTTNEKLFF. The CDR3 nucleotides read TGCAGTGCTAGAGGACAGACAACTAATGAAAAACTGTTTTTT.

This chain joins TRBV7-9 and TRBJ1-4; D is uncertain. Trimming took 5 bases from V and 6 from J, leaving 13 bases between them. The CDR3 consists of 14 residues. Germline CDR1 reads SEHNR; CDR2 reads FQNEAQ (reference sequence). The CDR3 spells CASSPAWVDEKLFF. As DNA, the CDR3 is TGTGCCAGCAGCCCCGCTTGGGTTGATGAAAAACTGTTTTTT.

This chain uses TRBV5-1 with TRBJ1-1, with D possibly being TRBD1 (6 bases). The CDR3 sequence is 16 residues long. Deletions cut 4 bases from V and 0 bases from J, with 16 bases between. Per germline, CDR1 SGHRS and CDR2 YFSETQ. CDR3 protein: CASSPGPQGLNTEAFF. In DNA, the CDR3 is TGCGCCAGCAGCCCCGGACCACAGGGTCTGAACACTGAAGCTTTCTTT. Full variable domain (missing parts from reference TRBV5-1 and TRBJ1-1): KAGVTQTPRYLIKTRGQQVTLSCSPISGHRSVSWYQQTPGQGLQFLFEYFSETQRNKGNFPGRFSGRQFSNSRSEMNVSTLELGDSALYLCASSPGPQGLNTEAFFGQGTRLTVV.

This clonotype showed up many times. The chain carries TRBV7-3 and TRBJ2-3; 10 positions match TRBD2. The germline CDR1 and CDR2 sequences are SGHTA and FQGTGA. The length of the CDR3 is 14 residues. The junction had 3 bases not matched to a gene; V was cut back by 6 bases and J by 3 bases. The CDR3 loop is CASSPGLATDTQYF. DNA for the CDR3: TGTGCCAGCAGTCCGGGACTAGCGACAGATACGCAGTATTTT.

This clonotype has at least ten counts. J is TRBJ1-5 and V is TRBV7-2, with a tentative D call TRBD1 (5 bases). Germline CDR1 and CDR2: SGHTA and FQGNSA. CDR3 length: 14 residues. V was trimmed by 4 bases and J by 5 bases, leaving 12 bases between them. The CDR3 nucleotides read TGTGCCAGCAGCTCCTGGTCGACAGATCAGCCCCAGCATTTT. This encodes CASSSWSTDQPQHF.

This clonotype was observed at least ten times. The CDR3 region is CASSLGVHMNTEAFF. CDR3 nucleotides: TGTGCCAGCAGCTTAGGGGTACACATGAACACTGAAGCTTTCTTT. The rearrangement joins TRBV5-5 to TRBJ1-1, with D possibly being TRBD1 (5 bases). With 2 bases removed from V and 0 bases from J, the gap between germline ends came to 11 bases. The CDR3 length is 15 residues. Germline CDR1 reads SGHKS; CDR2 reads YYEKEE (reference sequence).

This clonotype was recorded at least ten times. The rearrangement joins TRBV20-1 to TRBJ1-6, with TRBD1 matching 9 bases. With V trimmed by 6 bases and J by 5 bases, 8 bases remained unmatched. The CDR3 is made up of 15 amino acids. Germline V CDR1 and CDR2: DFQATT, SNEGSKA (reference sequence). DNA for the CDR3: TGCAGTGCCTACAGGGGGCGGCTAAATAATTCACCCCTCCACTTT. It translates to CSAYRGRLNNSPLHF.